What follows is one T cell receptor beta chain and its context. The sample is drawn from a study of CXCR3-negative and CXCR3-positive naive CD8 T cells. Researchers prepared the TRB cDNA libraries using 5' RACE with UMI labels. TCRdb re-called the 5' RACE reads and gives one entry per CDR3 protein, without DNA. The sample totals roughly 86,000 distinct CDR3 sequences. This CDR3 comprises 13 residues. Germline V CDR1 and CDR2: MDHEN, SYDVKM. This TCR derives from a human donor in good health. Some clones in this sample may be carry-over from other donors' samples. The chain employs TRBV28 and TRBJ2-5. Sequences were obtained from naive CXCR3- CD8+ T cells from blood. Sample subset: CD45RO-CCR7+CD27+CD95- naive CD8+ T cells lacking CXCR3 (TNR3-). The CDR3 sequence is CASSLRQQETQYF.